Each of the 14 T cell receptor beta chains below was sequenced from the same sample in a study of T cell repertoires in cytomegalovirus infection. TCRdb recomputed calls from the reads with MiXCR, one row per CDR3 protein. The sample yields some 500,000 distinct CDR3 sequences, 35% to 50% seen once. What these receptors recognize is not known. Sequenced material: cultured PBMCs, taken from culture after CMV antigen stimulation. The receptors were sampled from a human donor in good health (CMV status not recorded). Some clones in this sample may be carry-over from other donors' samples.

This sequence joins TRBV10-3 and TRBJ2-7; 10 bases are shared with TRBD1. Germline-derived CDR1 and CDR2 are ENHRY and SYGVKD. With V trimmed by 2 bases and J by 3 bases, 10 bases remained unmatched. The CDR3 runs 17 residues. CDR3 region: CAISETPGGQGNYEQYF. The CDR3 bases are TGTGCCATCAGTGAGACTCCTGGGGGACAGGGGAACTACGAGCAGTACTTC.

The chain joins TRBV12-3 or TRBV12-4 to TRBJ2-3, with a possible D match to TRBD2 (6 bases). V was clipped by 10 bases and J by 4 bases, with 12 bases between them. CDR3 size: 12 residues. The CDR3 DNA sequence: TGTGCCACCTCGGCGGGGTCAGATACGCAGTATTTT. Protein product: CATSAGSDTQYF.

This clonotype was recorded a few times. V usage is TRBV7-6 and J usage is TRBJ2-2; tentative D call: TRBD2 (5 bases). This CDR3 spans 17 amino acids. Germline V lookup: CDR1 SGHVS, CDR2 FNYEAQ. V lost 2 bases, J lost 6 bases, and 19 bases lay in between. CDR3 coding DNA: TGTGCCAGCAGCTTACCGGCGGACCTCACTAGTTCCGGGGAGCTGTTTTTT. This translates into CASSLPADLTSSGELFF.

The V gene is TRBV20-1, the J gene TRBJ1-5; 7 positions agree with TRBD1. Per the germline V gene, CDR1 is DFQATT and CDR2 is SNEGSKA (reference sequence). The ends lost 5 bases at V and 4 bases at J; junction bases unmatched: 8. This CDR3 has 14 amino acids. CDR3: CSAGDSQINQPQHF. The CDR3 DNA follows: TGCAGTGCTGGGGACAGCCAAATAAATCAGCCCCAGCATTTT.

There are a few counts of this clonotype. The chain has TRBV7-2 and TRBJ2-3; 10 positions agree with TRBD1. CDR1 is SGHTA, CDR2 FQGNSA, per germline. The CDR3 spans 17 residues. Trimming cost V 6 bases and J 3 bases; bases outside gene matches: 12. CDR3 DNA sequence: TGTGCCAGCAGAACCCCAAGGGACAGGGGTCAGACAGATACGCAGTATTTT. This sequence encodes CASRTPRDRGQTDTQYF.

The chain employs TRBV12-3 or TRBV12-4 and TRBJ1-4; D is perhaps TRBD1 (5 bases). CDR3 length equals 14 residues. V dropped 7 bases and J dropped 9 bases, with 18 bases sitting between them. The CDR3 spells CASTWGAADKKLFF. CDR3 DNA: TGTGCCAGCACCTGGGGCGCTGCGGACAAAAAACTGTTTTTT.

The chain carries TRBV6-5 and TRBJ2-2, with 7 positions matching TRBD2. Germline values: CDR1 MNHEY, CDR2 SVGAGI. The CDR3 sequence is 17 residues long. The junction had 8 bases not matched to a gene; V was cut back by 1 base and J by 3 bases. The CDR3 sequence: CASSYLGGSAYTGELFF. Here the CDR3 DNA reads TGTGCCAGCAGTTACTTGGGGGGGAGTGCGTACACCGGGGAGCTGTTTTTT.

The chain is built from TRBV18 and TRBJ1-2, with 11 positions matching TRBD1. CDR1 is KGHSH and CDR2 is LQKENI in the germline V gene. J gave up 7 bases and V 2 bases, and 9 bases lay outside the gene matches. The CDR3 has 16 residues. The CDR3 loop reads CASSPSSGTGGVGYTF. CDR3 DNA: TGTGCCAGCTCACCAAGCTCCGGGACAGGGGGAGTTGGCTACACCTTC.

The chain links TRBV7-8 to TRBJ2-7; no reliable D call. CDR1 is SGHVS, CDR2 FQNEAQ, per germline. V was trimmed by 0 bases and J by 0 bases, leaving 9 bases between them. The CDR3 sequence is 15 residues long. For the CDR3, the DNA is TGTGCCAGCAGCTTAGCGATGGTCAGCTCCTACGAGCAGTACTTC. Residues: CASSLAMVSSYEQYF.

The chain has TRBV7-2 and TRBJ1-4, with TRBD1 as a possible D gene (5 bases). The CDR3 spans 15 residues. Germline values: CDR1 SGHTA, CDR2 FQGNSA. Between the trimmed V and J ends, which lost 1 base and 3 bases, there was a span of 9 bases. In DNA, the CDR3 is TGTGCCAGCAGCTTAGAAGGGGCCTCTAATGAAAAACTGTTTTTT. The encoded protein is CASSLEGASNEKLFF.

The rearrangement uses TRBV7-8 and TRBJ2-3, with a possible D match to TRBD1 (6 bases). The V end lost 0 bases, the J end lost 6 bases, and 7 bases lay between the germline ends. The CDR3 contains 13 residues. CDR1 is SGHVS, CDR2 FQNEAQ, per germline. Here the CDR3 reads CASSLAGHDTQYF. CDR3 coding DNA: TGTGCCAGCAGCTTAGCGGGACATGATACGCAGTATTTT.

This chain joins TRBV10-3 and TRBJ2-7; 10 bases agree with TRBD1. Germline-derived CDR1 and CDR2 are ENHRY and SYGVKD. The CDR3 extends over 14 amino acids. J gave up 5 bases and V 4 bases, and 5 bases lay outside the gene matches. CDR3 in DNA: TGTGCCATCAGTGCGGGGACAGGGGATAACGAGCAGTACTTC. Protein sequence: CAISAGTGDNEQYF.

V is TRBV12-3 or TRBV12-4 and J is TRBJ2-3, with 11 bases aligning to TRBD2. The CDR3 loop spans 16 amino acids. The V gene end was trimmed by 5 bases and the J gene end by 4 bases; junction bases not matched to a gene: 8. The CDR3, as DNA: TGTGCCAGCAGTACCTCGCTAGCGGGAGGCGCAGATACGCAGTATTTT. Its translation: CASSTSLAGGADTQYF.

This chain links TRBV18 with TRBJ2-1; D not resolved. Germline CDR1 reads KGHSH; CDR2 reads LQKENI. The CDR3 has 15 amino acids. V was pared by 8 bases and J by 2 bases, with 16 bases between. The CDR3 sequence is CASPNSSTPYNEQFF. For the CDR3, the DNA is TGTGCCAGCCCCAATAGCTCAACACCCTACAATGAGCAGTTCTTC.